This is a list of T cell receptor beta chains from one sample in a study of cytomegalovirus exposure and HLA in healthy donors. Data came from immunoSEQ multiplex PCR; TCRdb stores just in-frame clones and leaves some out. The table includes 200,000 to 250,000 clones, 75% to 85% detected once. Sequencing was done on a sample of PBMCs. Receptors originate from a woman aged 60-75 years in good health and CMV-seropositive. Each CDR3 is given with its conserved first and last residue. D genes are given only for firm matches. Size is stated for part of the rows, as once, few or many counts, or as a class when the clone is expanded.

CDR3	DNA	J	V	size	D	length
CSVAGVLLNTEAFF	TGCAGCGTTGCAGGGGTGCTCCTCAACACTGAAGCTTTCTTT	TRBJ1-1	TRBV29-1	once	.	14
CASRKTRDRGKGDSTDTQYF	TGTGCCAGCAGAAAAACCCGGGACAGGGGAAAGGGAGACAGCACAGATACGCAGTATTTT	TRBJ2-3	TRBV6-4	.	TRBD1	20
CASSPRDTSYEQYF	TGCGCCAGCAGTCCCCGGGACACCTCCTACGAGCAGTACTTC	TRBJ2-7	TRBV23-1	.	.	14
CSVRQGPNQPQHF	TGCAGCGTTCGACAAGGCCCCAATCAGCCCCAGCATTTT	TRBJ1-5	TRBV29-1	.	.	13
CASSQQGSRNQPQHF	TGTGCCAGCAGCCAGCAGGGATCGCGAAATCAGCCCCAGCATTTT	TRBJ1-5	TRBV5-5	.	.	15
CASSDRDRGYTF	TGTGCCAGCAGTGACCGGGACAGGGGATACACCTTC	TRBJ1-2	TRBV6-5	.	TRBD1	12
CSVGRDRNTGELFF	TGCAGCGTTGGAAGGGACAGAAACACCGGGGAGCTGTTTTTT	TRBJ2-2	TRBV29-1	.	TRBD1	14
CASRRQGGAYQETQYF	TGTGCCAGCAGAAGACAGGGAGGAGCGTACCAAGAGACCCAGTACTTC	TRBJ2-5	TRBV5-4	once	.	16
CASSFGQGSEQYF	TGCGCCAGCAGCTTTGGACAGGGGTCCGAGCAGTACTTC	TRBJ2-7	TRBV5-1	.	TRBD1	13
CASSLQAPGNEQYF	TGCGCCAGCAGCCTACAGGCCCCAGGTAACGAGCAGTACTTC	TRBJ2-7	TRBV5-1	.	.	14
CASSYSGAEANYGYTF	TGTGCCAGCAGTTACTCGGGGGCAGAAGCTAACTATGGCTACACCTTC	TRBJ1-2	TRBV6-5	.	.	16
CASSGGGTGAYNEQFF	TGTGCCAGCAGCGGAGGCGGGACAGGGGCCTACAATGAGCAGTTCTTC	TRBJ2-1	TRBV9	once	TRBD1	16
CASSPSGGTVNQPQHF	TGTGCCAGCAGCCCGTCTGGGGGGACAGTCAATCAGCCCCAGCATTTT	TRBJ1-5	TRBV4-2	few	TRBD1	16
CATLPQVATNEKLFF	TGTGCCACCCTTCCCCAGGTTGCAACTAATGAAAAACTGTTTTTT	TRBJ1-4	TRBV15	.	.	15
CASSRVFGNQPQHF	TGTGCCAGTAGTCGGGTCTTTGGCAATCAGCCCCAGCATTTT	TRBJ1-5	TRBV19	once	.	14
CASREGPGNTEAFF	TGTGCCAGCAGGGAGGGGCCGGGGAACACTGAAGCTTTCTTT	TRBJ1-1	TRBV7-3	.	.	14
CASRTGTSGRGEQFF	TGCGCCAGCAGAACCGGGACTAGCGGGAGGGGTGAGCAGTTCTTC	TRBJ2-1	TRBV5-1	once	TRBD2	15
CASSQERGSRTSGGYTF	TGCGCCAGCAGCCAAGAAAGGGGGTCGCGGACCTCGGGAGGCTACACCTTC	TRBJ1-2	TRBV4-1	.	.	17
CASSDPGQGRSYEQYF	TGCGCCAGCAGTGACCCAGGACAGGGTCGCTCCTACGAGCAGTACTTC	TRBJ2-7	TRBV10-2	.	TRBD1	16
CASAGGSYNEQFF	TGTGCCAGCGCCGGAGGCTCCTACAATGAGCAGTTCTTC	TRBJ2-1	TRBV7-3	.	.	13
CASKAGGPTDTQYF	TGTGCCAGCAAAGCGGGAGGGCCCACAGATACGCAGTATTTT	TRBJ2-3	TRBV28	few	TRBD2	14
CASRRLALEDEQYF	TGCGCCAGCAGAAGACTAGCCCTAGAGGACGAGCAGTACTTC	TRBJ2-7	TRBV5-1	.	TRBD2	14
CASSPLAGLYEQYF	TGTGCCAGCAGCCCACTAGCGGGGCTATACGAGCAGTACTTC	TRBJ2-7	TRBV27	.	TRBD2	14
CASSSMGQIYEQYF	TGCGCCAGCAGCTCCATGGGACAGATCTACGAGCAGTACTTC	TRBJ2-7	TRBV5-1	.	TRBD1	14
CASSSPPTMNTEAFF	TGTGCCAGTAGTAGCCCGCCAACAATGAACACTGAAGCTTTCTTT	TRBJ1-1	TRBV19	.	.	15
CASSSDRVGHEQYF	TGTGCCAGTAGTTCAGACAGGGTCGGCCACGAGCAGTACTTC	TRBJ2-7	TRBV19	.	TRBD1	14